The rows below give T cell receptor beta chains drawn from one sample of a study of post-analysis software for immune sequencing data. Using its own MiXCR run on the PCR reads, TCRdb lists one record per CDR3 protein. Of hundreds of thousands of distinct CDR3 sequences listed, 25% to 30% are singletons. Sequencing input: blood. The receptors were sampled from a girl aged 5 to 17 with multiple sclerosis. The CDR3 runs from the conserved cysteine through the conserved F or W. Fields, in order: D gene, V gene, J gene, clone size, CDR3 length, CDR3 protein, CDR3 DNA. The D gene is left open where the match is weak. The size field is filled for only some rows; it gives once, few, many or a size class.

>-|TRBV20-1|TRBJ2-5|-|12
CSARTVGETQYF
TGCAGTGCTAGAACGGTGGGGGAGACCCAGTACTTC
>TRBD2|TRBV28|TRBJ2-1|few|14
CASSPSGRTNEQFF
TGTGCCAGCAGCCCTAGCGGGAGGACAAATGAGCAGTTCTTC
>-|TRBV12-3/TRBV12-4|TRBJ2-5|-|14
CANSLAGAGETQYF
TGTGCCAACAGTTTAGCAGGGGCCGGCGAGACCCAGTACTTC
>-|TRBV6-5|TRBJ2-1|many|16
CASSYLARGSYNEQFF
TGTGCCAGCAGTTACCTAGCCCGGGGCTCCTACAATGAGCAGTTCTTC
>TRBD1|TRBV10-3|TRBJ2-3|few|15
CAISGTGAGTDTQYF
TGTGCCATCAGTGGGACAGGGGCCGGCACAGATACGCAGTATTTT
>-|TRBV2|TRBJ1-2|-|16
CASSEAPQGTTAGYTF
TGTGCCAGCAGTGAAGCGCCCCAAGGCACCACGGCTGGCTACACCTTC
>TRBD1|TRBV12-3/TRBV12-4|TRBJ2-7|-|13
CASRNTGGYEQYF
TGTGCCAGCAGAAACACAGGGGGCTACGAGCAGTACTTC
>TRBD2|TRBV20-1|TRBJ2-1|few|17
CSARPSRTSGLYNEQFF
TGCAGTGCTAGACCCTCCCGGACTAGCGGCCTCTACAATGAGCAGTTCTTC
>-|TRBV20-1|TRBJ1-1|-|11
CSASIYTEAFF
TGCAGTGCTTCTATATACACTGAAGCTTTCTTT
>-|TRBV9|TRBJ2-5|-|14
CASSVEGGTEAQYF
TGTGCCAGCAGCGTAGAGGGGGGGACTGAGGCCCAGTACTTC
>-|TRBV27|TRBJ1-6|-|13
CASRGTVNSPLHF
TGTGCCAGCAGAGGGACCGTCAATTCACCCCTCCACTTT
>TRBD1|TRBV24-1|TRBJ2-1|-|15
CATSDRGLSYNEQFF
TGTGCCACCAGTGATAGGGGGCTCTCCTACAATGAGCAGTTCTTC
>TRBD1|TRBV19|TRBJ1-2|-|15
CASSARSGQTYGYTF
TGTGCCAGTAGCGCTCGCTCGGGACAGACCTATGGCTACACCTTC
>TRBD1|TRBV6-5|TRBJ1-4|-|16
CASSSTWTGVREKLFF
TGTGCCAGCAGTTCAACTTGGACAGGGGTCCGGGAAAAACTGTTTTTT
>TRBD1|TRBV5-1|TRBJ2-5|many|14
CASSGDSSYETQYF
TGCGCCAGCAGCGGGGACAGTTCTTATGAGACCCAGTACTTC
>-|TRBV6-1|TRBJ1-2|few|14
CASSEGWQSYGYTF
TGTGCCAGCAGTGAAGGTTGGCAGAGCTATGGCTACACCTTC
>TRBD1|TRBV20-1|TRBJ2-7|many|12
CSAPGQSYEQYF
TGCAGTGCTCCGGGACAGTCCTACGAGCAGTACTTC
>-|TRBV20-1|TRBJ2-3|-|15
CSAREQLGGRDTQYF
TGCAGTGCTAGAGAACAGTTGGGGGGCAGGGATACGCAGTATTTT
>TRBD2|TRBV29-1|TRBJ2-3|-|14
CSVPLAPSRDTQYF
TGCAGCGTTCCACTAGCGCCGTCGAGAGATACGCAGTATTTT
>TRBD1|TRBV7-9|TRBJ2-3|few|13
CASSFTGADTQYF
TGTGCCAGCAGCTTCACAGGGGCGGATACGCAGTATTTT
>-|TRBV4-3|TRBJ1-4|few|15
CASSEGWGPGEKLFF
TGCGCCAGCAGCGAAGGGTGGGGCCCGGGGGAAAAACTGTTTTTT
>TRBD2|TRBV7-2|TRBJ2-3|-|18
CASSSGLAGTPSTDTQYF
TGTGCCAGCAGCTCGGGACTAGCGGGGACACCTAGCACAGATACGCAGTATTTT
>-|TRBV2|TRBJ2-5|-|13
CASTWERGETQYF
TGTGCCAGCACCTGGGAGCGTGGAGAGACCCAGTACTTC
>-|TRBV5-1|TRBJ2-5|-|15
CASRRDGRVSVEQYF
TGCGCCAGCAGAAGAGACGGCCGGGTCTCGGTTGAGCAGTACTTC
>-|TRBV7-9|TRBJ1-3|-|18
CASSVGNGQLNSGNTIYF
TGTGCCAGCAGCGTAGGAAATGGACAGTTAAACTCTGGAAACACCATATATTTT
>-|TRBV20-1|TRBJ1-6|-|14
CSARTGTDNSPLHF
TGCAGTGCTAGGACCGGGACGGATAATTCACCCCTCCACTTT
>-|TRBV5-1|TRBJ2-1|-|15
CTSSFNRRNYNEQFF
TGCACCAGCAGCTTTAACAGGAGGAACTACAATGAGCAGTTCTTC
>TRBD1|TRBV5-6|TRBJ1-2|-|17
CASSFFRQGAENYGYTF
TGTGCCAGCAGCTTTTTCAGACAGGGGGCGGAGAACTATGGCTACACCTTC
>TRBD2|TRBV6-1|TRBJ2-3|once|18
CASSERLAGASSTDTQYF
TGTGCCAGCAGTGAAAGACTAGCGGGGGCCTCTAGCACAGATACGCAGTATTTT
>-|TRBV20-1|TRBJ2-5|few|13
CSALYRNQETQYF
TGCAGTGCGCTATACAGGAACCAAGAGACCCAGTACTTC
>-|TRBV12-3/TRBV12-4|TRBJ2-7|-|13
CASGRAEGEAQYF
TGTGCCAGCGGTCGGGCCGAGGGAGAGGCCCAGTACTTC
>-|TRBV20-1|TRBJ1-6|-|16
CSAGRDSSSYNSPLHF
TGCAGTGCCGGGAGGGACTCCAGCTCCTATAATTCACCCCTCCACTTT
>-|TRBV6-1|TRBJ1-5|-|15
CASSELTGSNQPQHF
TGTGCCAGCAGTGAATTAACGGGGAGCAATCAGCCCCAGCATTTT
>TRBD2|TRBV20-1|TRBJ2-7|few|13
CSASWGGGYEQYF
TGCAGTGCTAGTTGGGGGGGTGGGTACGAGCAGTACTTC
>TRBD1|TRBV20-1|TRBJ1-5|many|14
CSAREGQGVQPQHF
TGCAGTGCTAGAGAGGGACAGGGGGTACAGCCCCAGCATTTT
>-|TRBV7-8|TRBJ2-5|-|15
CASRWRRGAEGEQYF
TGTGCCAGCAGATGGAGAAGGGGCGCGGAGGGTGAGCAGTACTTC
>-|TRBV29-1|TRBJ2-5|-|12
CSVVAAQETQYF
TGCAGCGTTGTGGCGGCCCAAGAGACCCAGTACTTC
>TRBD1|TRBV28|TRBJ1-4|-|15
CASRGRDRGREKLFF
TGTGCCAGCAGGGGCCGGGACAGGGGTCGGGAAAAACTGTTTTTT
>-|TRBV6-6|TRBJ2-1|-|16
CASSYLRSLSYNEQFF
TGTGCCAGCAGTTACCTTCGGAGCCTCTCCTACAATGAGCAGTTCTTC
>TRBD1|TRBV10-3|TRBJ1-3|once|16
CAISESGGGVGTTIYF
TGTGCCATCAGTGAGTCGGGAGGGGGCGTCGGAACCACCATATATTTT
>TRBD2|TRBV9|TRBJ2-3|-|15
CASSASSGGLSTQYF
TGTGCCAGCAGCGCAAGCTCGGGGGGGTTGAGTACGCAGTATTTT
>-|TRBV6-5|TRBJ1-1|-|14
CASSYLPMRTEAFF
TGTGCCAGCAGTTACCTTCCTATGCGGACTGAAGCTTTCTTT
>-|TRBV28|TRBJ2-5|-|15
CASTPTEKAQETQYF
TGTGCCAGCACTCCGACAGAAAAAGCCCAAGAGACCCAGTACTTC
>TRBD1|TRBV6-1|TRBJ1-2|-|17
CASSPTGQGSPADGYTF
TGTGCCAGCAGCCCTACTGGACAGGGCTCTCCTGCGGATGGCTACACCTTC
>TRBD2|TRBV20-1|TRBJ2-3|-|15
CSARVAGGRTDTQYF
TGCAGTGCTAGAGTAGCGGGAGGGAGGACAGATACGCAGTATTTT
>-|TRBV29-1|TRBJ2-7|few|16
CSVEDLRLPSSYEQYF
TGCAGCGTTGAAGATCTTAGGCTCCCCAGCTCCTACGAGCAGTACTTC
>-|TRBV28|TRBJ1-2|-|14
CASPQDSSNYGHTF
TGTGCCAGTCCACAAGACAGCTCTAACTATGGCCACACCTTC
>TRBD2|TRBV5-1|TRBJ2-5|-|18
CASSVGLAGGMVFNEQYF
TGCGCCAGCAGCGTGGGACTAGCGGGGGGGATGGTATTCAATGAGCAGTACTTC